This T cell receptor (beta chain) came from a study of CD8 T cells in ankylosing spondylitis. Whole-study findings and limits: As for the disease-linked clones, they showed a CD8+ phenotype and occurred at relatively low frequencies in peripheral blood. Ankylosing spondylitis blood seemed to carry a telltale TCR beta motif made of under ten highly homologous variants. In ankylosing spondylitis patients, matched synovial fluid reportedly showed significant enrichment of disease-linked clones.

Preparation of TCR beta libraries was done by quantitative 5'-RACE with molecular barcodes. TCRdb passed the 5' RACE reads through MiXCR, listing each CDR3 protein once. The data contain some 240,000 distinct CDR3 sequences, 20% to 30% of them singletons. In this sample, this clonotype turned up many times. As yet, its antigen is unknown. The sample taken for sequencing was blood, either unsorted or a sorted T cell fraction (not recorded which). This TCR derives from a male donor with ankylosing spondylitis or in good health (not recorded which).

For the CDR3, the DNA is TGTGCCAGCAGTTATTCCGGGGAGGGTGAAAAACTGTTTTTT. Translated, it gives CASSYSGEGEKLFF. J is TRBJ1-4 and V is TRBV12-3 or TRBV12-4, with D unresolved. The CDR3 extends over 14 amino acids. Trimming left V 4 bases short and J 7 bases short, with 13 bases between.